A selection of T cell receptor beta chains follows, all from one sample in a study of breast tumors, draining lymph nodes, adjacent tissues. TCRdb re-analysed the multiplex PCR reads in MiXCR, keeping a single row per CDR3 protein. The sample records roughly 100,000 distinct CDR3 sequences, approximately 28% being singletons. Sequenced input: axillary lymph node tissue. These receptors were taken from a female donor with breast cancer. Some clones in this sample may be carry-over from other donors' samples. The CDR3 runs from the conserved cysteine through the conserved F or W. D genes are given only for firm matches. The size field is filled for only some rows; it gives once, few, many or a size class.

d_gene,abundance,j_gene,v_gene,CDR3nt,CDR3aa
TRBD1,NA,TRBJ1-6,TRBV7-8,TGTGCCAGCAGCTTAGGGAGCAGGGGGTATAATCCACCCCTCCACTTC,CASSLGSRGYNPPLHF
NA,many,TRBJ1-2,TRBV7-2,TGTGCCAGCAGCTTAGGCGTCGGCACCTATGGCTACACCTTC,CASSLGVGTYGYTF
NA,many,TRBJ1-2,TRBV6-5,TGTGCCAGCAGTTACAGCTACAGGACTAACTATGGCTACACCTTC,CASSYSYRTNYGYTF
NA,many,TRBJ2-1,TRBV7-3,TGTGCCAGCAGCCACCCCCCTTCCAATGAGCAGTTCTTC,CASSHPPSNEQFF
NA,many,TRBJ2-7,TRBV5-4,TGTGCCAGCAGCGCCGAACAGGGCGGCGGGCAGTACTTC,CASSAEQGGGQYF
NA,few,TRBJ1-1,TRBV7-3,TGTGCCAGCAGCTTAGTAAGGAACACTGAAGCTTTCTTT,CASSLVRNTEAFF
NA,many,TRBJ2-2,TRBV6-5,TGTGCCAGCAGGTCCTCGGGTGGCGGGGAGCTGTTTTTT,CASRSSGGGELFF
NA,many,TRBJ2-7,TRBV6-5,TGTGCCAGCAGGGACTTAATCTCCTACGAGCAGTACTTC,CASRDLISYEQYF
NA,NA,TRBJ1-1,TRBV19,TGTGCCAGTAGTCCCTGGGGGGCAAGTAACATTGAAGCTTTCTTT,CASSPWGASNIEAFF
NA,many,TRBJ2-3,TRBV5-6,TGTGCCAGCAGCTTGGATAACCGGTCGCAGTATTTT,CASSLDNRSQYF
NA,many,TRBJ2-3,TRBV6-1,TGTGCCAGCAGCCCTGACAGATCTAGCACAGATACGCAGTATTTT,CASSPDRSSTDTQYF
NA,many,TRBJ2-7,TRBV2,TGTGCCAGCAGTGAAGCGGGGGACCCGAGGGGGGGGGAGCAGTACTTC,CASSEAGDPRGGEQYF
TRBD1,many,TRBJ1-2,TRBV3-1,TGTGCCAGCAGCCAGGCAACCGGGACAGGGTATGGCTACACCTTC,CASSQATGTGYGYTF
TRBD1,once,TRBJ2-7,TRBV5-1,TGCGCCAGCAGCTTTGACACCGGGACAGGGGGCGGCTCCTACGAGCAGTACTTC,CASSFDTGTGGGSYEQYF
NA,few,TRBJ1-3,TRBV20-1,TGCAGTGCTAGTGTTGCAAGATTTGGTGGAAACACCATATATTTT,CSASVARFGGNTIYF
NA,many,TRBJ1-2,TRBV6-5,TGTGCCAGCAGTCCTGCCGGAACAGCCTATATTTATGGCTACACCTTC,CASSPAGTAYIYGYTF
NA,many,TRBJ1-5,TRBV7-2,TGTGCCAGCAGCTTAGGGGTGGTGAAGCCCCAGCATTTT,CASSLGVVKPQHF
NA,many,TRBJ2-7,TRBV30,TGTGCCTGGAGTACCCCTCTGCGGGACAGACCCTACGAGCAGTACTTC,CAWSTPLRDRPYEQYF
NA,many,TRBJ2-7,TRBV20-1,TGCAGTGCTACGAGGCCTGAGTACGAGCAGTACTTC,CSATRPEYEQYF
NA,many,TRBJ1-5,TRBV6-2/TRBV6-3,TGTGCCAGCAGTTTTACCCGGACCCTTCAGCATTTT,CASSFTRTLQHF
NA,many,TRBJ2-5,TRBV27,TGTGCCAGCAGTTCACAGGTGTCGTACCAAGAGACCCAGTACTTC,CASSSQVSYQETQYF
TRBD1,many,TRBJ2-2,TRBV2,TGTGCCAGCAGAGCCCTTCAGGGGGCGACCGGGGAGCTGTTTTTT,CASRALQGATGELFF
NA,many,TRBJ1-2,TRBV6-1,TGTGCCAGCATGCCGACCAGGGAGCAAAATGGCTACACCTTC,CASMPTREQNGYTF
NA,many,TRBJ2-3,TRBV10-1,TGCGCCAGCAGTGTGGCGGGTCCGGCAGATACGCAGTATTTT,CASSVAGPADTQYF
TRBD1,many,TRBJ1-4,TRBV20-1,TGCAGTGCTAGAGATCCGCGAAGTGACAGGGGTCTTAATGAAAAACTGTTTTTT,CSARDPRSDRGLNEKLFF
NA,many,TRBJ2-5,TRBV5-8,TGTGCCAGCAGCCGGGGGTACCAAGAGACCCAGTACTTC,CASSRGYQETQYF
TRBD1,many,TRBJ2-5,TRBV4-3,TGCGCCAGCAGCCAAGACCCCCCCCAGGGGGAGTACGAGACCCAGTACTTC,CASSQDPPQGEYETQYF
NA,NA,TRBJ1-2,TRBV11-2,TGTGCCAGCAGCTCCCCGGGACACGTTAACTATGGCTACCCCTTC,CASSSPGHVNYGYPF
NA,NA,TRBJ1-3,TRBV20-1,TGCAGTGCTAGAATCGGGGGGAGTGGAACCGCCATATATTTT,CSARIGGSGTAIYF
NA,many,TRBJ2-5,TRBV12-3/TRBV12-4,TGTGCCAGCAGTTTACAAACCGGAGCGAAAGAGACCCAGTACTTC,CASSLQTGAKETQYF
TRBD2,many,TRBJ2-3,TRBV11-3,TGTGCCAGCAGCTTGTCGGGAGGGAGCACAGATACGCAGTATTTT,CASSLSGGSTDTQYF
NA,many,TRBJ2-3,TRBV7-9,TGTGCCAGCAGCTTTGGACTCTTCAGCACAGATACGCAGTATTTT,CASSFGLFSTDTQYF
TRBD1,NA,TRBJ2-7,TRBV29-1,TGCAGCTCGCGGGCAGGGGGCGGTGAGCAGTACTTC,CSSRAGGGEQYF
NA,NA,TRBJ2-3,TRBV7-3,TGTGCCAGCAGCTTGAGGCAGGGGGGCATAGATACGCAGTATTTT,CASSLRQGGIDTQYF
NA,many,TRBJ2-7,TRBV6-5,TGTGCCAGCAGTCACTCGGGGTCTTCCTACGAGCAGTACTTC,CASSHSGSSYEQYF
NA,many,TRBJ2-7,TRBV20-1,TGCAGTGCTAGGTCGGACCGACACGCCATCCCCTACGAGCAGTACTTC,CSARSDRHAIPYEQYF
NA,many,TRBJ2-3,TRBV27,TGTGCCAGCAGTTCGATCCACACTAGCACAGATACGCAGTATTTT,CASSSIHTSTDTQYF
NA,many,TRBJ2-1,TRBV4-2,TGTGCCAGCAGCCAAGATAGCCGGCTTGAGCAGTTCTTC,CASSQDSRLEQFF
TRBD2,many,TRBJ2-3,TRBV7-3,TGTGCCAGCAGCCTTAAGGCCCCGGGACTAGCTGGCACGGTGACGCAGTATTTT,CASSLKAPGLAGTVTQYF
TRBD1,NA,TRBJ1-4,TRBV4-3,TGCGCCAGCAGCCAAGATCGGGGGACAGGAGGGCCTGAAAAACTGTTTTTT,CASSQDRGTGGPEKLFF
NA,NA,TRBJ1-4,TRBV7-9,TGTGCCAGCAGCTTAAATGCAGGGCCGAATGAAAAACTGTTTTTT,CASSLNAGPNEKLFF
NA,many,TRBJ1-5,TRBV20-1,TGCAGTGCTAGAGATGGGTTCTATCAGGTCCAGCATTTT,CSARDGFYQVQHF
TRBD2,many,TRBJ2-2,TRBV2,TGTGCCAGCAGAGGGGGACTAGCTAACACCGGGGAGCTGTTTTTT,CASRGGLANTGELFF
NA,NA,TRBJ1-4,TRBV20-1,TGCAGTGCTAGGGGGGGGAATGAAAAACTGTTTTTT,CSARGGNEKLFF
TRBD2,medium-sized,TRBJ2-5,TRBV2,TGTGCCACGAGACTAGCGGGAGAGACCCAGTACTTC,CATRLAGETQYF
TRBD1,many,TRBJ1-2,TRBV6-5,TGTGCCAGCAGTCACTCGACGACAGGGGGCGCAGATGGCTACACCTTC,CASSHSTTGGADGYTF
NA,many,TRBJ1-2,TRBV6-1,TGTGCCAGCAGGGAAGCTGTCGGCTATGGCTACACCTTC,CASREAVGYGYTF
NA,many,TRBJ2-7,TRBV2,TGTGCCAGCAGTGAAGATCCGCCGGAGACCTACGAGCAGTACTTC,CASSEDPPETYEQYF
NA,many,TRBJ1-2,TRBV6-5,TGTGCCAGCAGACCTTTATCAGGGGTCTATGGCTACACCTTC,CASRPLSGVYGYTF
TRBD1,many,TRBJ2-5,TRBV19,TGTGCCAGTAGTGACCGGGACAGGGAGTTCCAGTACTTC,CASSDRDREFQYF
TRBD1,NA,TRBJ2-3,TRBV10-1,TGCGCCAGCAGTAAGAGGTGGGGTTTGGGACAGGACACAGATACGCAGTATTTT,CASSKRWGLGQDTDTQYF
NA,many,TRBJ2-1,TRBV20-1,TGCAGTGCCTATAACAATGAGCAGTTCTTC,CSAYNNEQFF
TRBD1,medium-sized,TRBJ2-1,TRBV7-9,TGTGCCAGCAGCAACGGCCAGGGGGTGTACAATGAGCAGTTCTTC,CASSNGQGVYNEQFF